The 4 T cell receptor beta chains below come from one sample, sequenced in a study of shared clonotypes between healthy human individuals. Some clones are missing from TCRdb's copy, which holds only in-frame ones; the method was immunoSEQ multiplex PCR. The table records over a million clones, under 80% of them present only once. The specimen sequenced was memory CD4+ T cells sorted from blood. Sample subset: CD45RA-negative fraction. These receptors came from a young man in good health.

The genes are TRBV10-3 and TRBJ1-2; 7 bases map to TRBD1. Trimming cost V 6 bases and J 7 bases; bases outside gene matches: 11. There are 14 residues in the CDR3. CDR1 ENHRY and CDR2 SYGVKD come from the germline V gene. The CDR3 DNA is TGTGCCATCAGAGACAGGGCTGAGTCGAGTGGCTACACCTTC. Translating it yields CAIRDRAESSGYTF.

There are a few counts of this clone. The chain carries TRBV27 and TRBJ1-6; 7 bases map to TRBD1. V lost 6 bases to trimming and J lost 1 base; unmatched junction nucleotides: 3. This CDR3 contains 15 residues. Germline CDR1 MNHEY, CDR2 SMNVEV (reference sequence). CDR3 DNA sequence: TGTGCCAGCAGGGACAGGCAGTCCTATAATTCACCCCTCCACTTT. Protein: CASRDRQSYNSPLHF.

The chain joins TRBV5-6 to TRBJ1-2; perhaps TRBD1 as D (5 bases). CDR3 length equals 13 residues. The germline V gene encodes CDR1 SGHDT and CDR2 YYEEEE. With 2 bases removed from V and 8 bases from J, the gap between germline ends came to 13 bases. The CDR3 protein is CASSLTGQGGYTF. The CDR3 nucleotides read TGTGCCAGCAGCTTAACTGGGCAGGGAGGCTACACCTTC.

The chain joins TRBV5-4 to TRBJ2-3; tentative D call: TRBD1 (5 bases). Between the trimmed V and J ends, which lost 4 bases and 2 bases, there was a span of 14 bases. The germline V gene encodes CDR1 SGHNT and CDR2 YYREEE (reference sequence). This CDR3 has 15 residues. The CDR3: CASSEYRRFTDTQYF. CDR3 coding DNA: TGTGCCAGCAGCGAATACAGGAGATTCACAGATACGCAGTATTTT.